The 10 T cell receptor beta chains in this list originate from one sample, sequenced in a study of blood T cell repertoires in COVID-19. Clones were sequenced by immunoSEQ multiplex PCR, and TCRdb holds only the in-frame ones, with some missing. The data hold 100,000 to 150,000 clones, with roughly nine tenths observed a single time. The material sequenced was peripheral blood. The receptors were sampled from a man over 45 with active COVID-19.

This clone was counted once. The rearrangement uses TRBV4-1 and TRBJ2-3, with 7 bases that match TRBD1. This CDR3 comprises 15 residues. Trimming took 3 bases from V and 0 from J; bases not matched to a gene: 3. Germline V gene data show CDR1 as MGHRA and CDR2 as YSYEKL. CDR3 sequence (DNA): TGCGCCAGCAGCCATTCGGGACAGAGCACAGATACGCAGTATTTT. It yields the protein CASSHSGQSTDTQYF.

V and J are TRBV9 and TRBJ1-1; 9 positions agree with TRBD1. Germline CDR1 is SGDLS and CDR2 is YYNGEE. Trimming at V came to 4 bases and at J to 4 bases, leaving 8 bases not matched to a gene. The CDR3 is 15 amino acids. CDR3 coding DNA: TGTGCCAGCAGCCCTAACAGGGGGCGAAGCACTGAAGCTTTCTTT. It is translated as CASSPNRGRSTEAFF.

The genes are TRBV5-1 and TRBJ2-1; no firm D call. Trimming cost V 4 bases and J 2 bases, with 10 bases left between them. This CDR3 is 14 amino acids long. Germline CDR1 SGHRS, CDR2 YFSETQ. This chain's CDR3 is CASSPQATYNEQFF. The CDR3 nucleotides are TGCGCCAGCAGCCCCCAAGCCACCTACAATGAGCAGTTCTTC.

This clone appeared a single time. This chain connects TRBV7-8 to TRBJ1-1; D might be TRBD1 (6 bases). Germline V gene sequence: CDR1 SGHVS, CDR2 FQNEAQ. The CDR3 is 15 amino acids. The V gene lost 0 bases and the J gene lost 3 bases, with 11 bases spanning the gap. The CDR3: CASSLAPGVDTEAFF. In DNA form, the CDR3 reads TGTGCCAGCAGCTTAGCCCCAGGGGTTGACACTGAAGCTTTCTTT.

The gene calls are TRBV19 and TRBJ1-1, with 7 bases aligning to TRBD1. After removal of 6 bases from V and 4 bases from J, the junction contained 11 bases not matched to a gene. The CDR3 is 15 amino acids. Germline V gives CDR1 LNHDA, CDR2 SQIVND (reference sequence). The DNA of the CDR3 is TGTGCCAGTAGCCGCCAGTCGACAGGGTCCACTGAAGCTTTCTTT. Translation gives CASSRQSTGSTEAFF.

The chain joins TRBV7-2 to TRBJ1-2, with 12 nucleotides matching TRBD1. The CDR3 length is 15 residues. The V gene's germline CDR1 is SGHTA and CDR2 FQGNSA. With 3 bases clipped from V and 7 bases from J, the junction kept 6 bases outside the gene matches. The CDR3 DNA reads as TGTGCCAGCAGCTTCTCCGGGACAGGGGGCTTTGGCTACACCTTC. Amino acid sequence: CASSFSGTGGFGYTF.

This clone was picked up one time. The rearrangement uses TRBV7-9 and TRBJ2-1; 9 nucleotides agree with TRBD1. Looked up from germline, CDR1 is SEHNR and CDR2 is FQNEAQ (reference sequence). V lost 5 bases, J lost 12 bases, and 8 bases stayed unmatched. The CDR3 covers 13 residues. The CDR3 sequence is CASSGGQGVWQFF. The CDR3 DNA sequence: TGTGCCAGCAGCGGGGGACAGGGTGTATGGCAGTTCTTC.

This sequence joins TRBV19 and TRBJ2-1, with D uncertain. This CDR3 contains 15 residues. Per the germline V gene, CDR1 is LNHDA and CDR2 is SQIVND (reference sequence). The V and J ends lost 3 bases and 6 bases respectively, with 15 bases between them. CDR3 protein: CASSIPQAYSNEQFF. The CDR3 DNA reads TGTGCCAGTAGTATTCCGCAAGCCTACTCCAATGAGCAGTTCTTC.

V usage is TRBV15 and J usage is TRBJ2-1; the D gene is possibly TRBD2 (5 bases). Germline V gene data show CDR1 as LNHNV and CDR2 as YYDKDF (reference sequence). The length of the CDR3 is 14 residues. V lost 3 bases to trimming and J lost 8 bases, with 14 bases between them. The CDR3 DNA reads TGTGCCACCAGCAGGAAGGACTTATTGGATGAGCAGTTCTTC. Translation gives CATSRKDLLDEQFF.

The gene calls are TRBV6-5 and TRBJ2-1, with D perhaps matching TRBD2 (6 bases). V lost 6 bases, J lost 5 bases, and 11 bases lay in between. The CDR3 loop spans 13 amino acids. From germline, CDR1 is MNHEY and CDR2 SVGAGI. CDR3 protein: CASRRGGNNEQFF. The CDR3, as DNA: TGTGCCAGCAGGAGGGGAGGAAACAATGAGCAGTTCTTC.